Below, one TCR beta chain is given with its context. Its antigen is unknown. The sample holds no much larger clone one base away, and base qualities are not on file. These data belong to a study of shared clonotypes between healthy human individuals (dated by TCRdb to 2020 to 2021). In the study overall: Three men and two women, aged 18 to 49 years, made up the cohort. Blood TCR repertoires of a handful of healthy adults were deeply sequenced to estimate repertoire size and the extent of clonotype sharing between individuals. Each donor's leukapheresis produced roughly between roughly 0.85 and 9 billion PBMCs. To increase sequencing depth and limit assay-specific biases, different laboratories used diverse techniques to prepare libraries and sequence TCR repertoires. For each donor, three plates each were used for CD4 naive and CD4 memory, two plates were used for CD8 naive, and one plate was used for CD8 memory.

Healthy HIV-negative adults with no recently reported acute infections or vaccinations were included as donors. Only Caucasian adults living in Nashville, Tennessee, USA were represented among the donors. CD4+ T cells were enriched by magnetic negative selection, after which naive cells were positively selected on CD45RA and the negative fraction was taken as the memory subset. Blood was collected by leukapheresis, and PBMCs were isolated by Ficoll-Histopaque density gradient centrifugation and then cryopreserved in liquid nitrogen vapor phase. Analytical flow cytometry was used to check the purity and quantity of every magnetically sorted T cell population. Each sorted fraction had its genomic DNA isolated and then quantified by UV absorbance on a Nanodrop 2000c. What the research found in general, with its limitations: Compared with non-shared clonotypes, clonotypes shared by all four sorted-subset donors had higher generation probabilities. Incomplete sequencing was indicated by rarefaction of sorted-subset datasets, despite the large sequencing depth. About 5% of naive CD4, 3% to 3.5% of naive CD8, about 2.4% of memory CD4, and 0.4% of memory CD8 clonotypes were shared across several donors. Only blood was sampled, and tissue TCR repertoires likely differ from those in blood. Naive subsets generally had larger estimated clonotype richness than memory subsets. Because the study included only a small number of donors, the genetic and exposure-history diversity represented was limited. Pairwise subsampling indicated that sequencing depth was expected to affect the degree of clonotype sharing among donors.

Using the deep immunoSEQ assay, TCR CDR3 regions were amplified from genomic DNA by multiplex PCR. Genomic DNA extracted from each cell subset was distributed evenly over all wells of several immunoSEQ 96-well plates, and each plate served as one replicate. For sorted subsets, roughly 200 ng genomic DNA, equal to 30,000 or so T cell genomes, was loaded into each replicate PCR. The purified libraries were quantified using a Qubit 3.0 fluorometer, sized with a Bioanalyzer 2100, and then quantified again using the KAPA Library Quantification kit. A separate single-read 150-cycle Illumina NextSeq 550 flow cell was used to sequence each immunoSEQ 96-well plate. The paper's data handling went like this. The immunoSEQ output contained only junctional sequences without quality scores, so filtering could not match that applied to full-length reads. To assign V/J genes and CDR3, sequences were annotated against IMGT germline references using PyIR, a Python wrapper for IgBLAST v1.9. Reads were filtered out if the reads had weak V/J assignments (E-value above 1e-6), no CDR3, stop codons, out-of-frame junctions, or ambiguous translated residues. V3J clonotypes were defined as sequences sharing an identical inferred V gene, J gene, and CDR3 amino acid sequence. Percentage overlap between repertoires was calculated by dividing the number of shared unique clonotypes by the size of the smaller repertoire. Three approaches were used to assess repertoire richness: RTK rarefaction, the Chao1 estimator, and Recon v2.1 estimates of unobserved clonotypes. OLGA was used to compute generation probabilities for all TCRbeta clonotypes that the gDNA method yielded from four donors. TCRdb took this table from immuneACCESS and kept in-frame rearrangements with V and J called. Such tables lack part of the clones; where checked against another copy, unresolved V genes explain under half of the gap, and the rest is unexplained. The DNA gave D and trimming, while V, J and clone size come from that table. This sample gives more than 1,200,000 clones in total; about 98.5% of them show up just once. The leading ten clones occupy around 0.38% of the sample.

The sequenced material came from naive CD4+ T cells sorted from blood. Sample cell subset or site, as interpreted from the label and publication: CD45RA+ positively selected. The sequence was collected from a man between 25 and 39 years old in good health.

The DNA sequence follows: TGTGCCAGCAGCTTGGCTGGACAGATTTGGGGTGCTCCACGCTACGAGCAGTACTTC. It translates to CASSLAGQIWGAPRYEQYF. The sequence is built from TRBV5-6 and TRBJ2-7, with TRBD1 tentatively as D gene (6 bases match). The trim is 0 bases for V and 3 bases for J, with a gap of 25 bases between the germline ends. The germline V gene supplies CDR1 SGHDT and CDR2 YYEEEE. Inclusive of the bounding cysteine and phenylalanine, the CDR3 is 19 residues long. Only the CDR3 DNA stays, 57 bases, in frame from base 1.